This TCR beta chain originates from a study of technical replicates of blood from four donors. CDR1 is MGHRA, CDR2 YSYEKL, per germline. The CDR3 consists of 16 residues. After removal of 1 base from V and 4 bases from J, the junction contained 4 bases not matched to a gene. Generated by immunoSEQ multiplex PCR, the TCRdb table keeps only in-frame clones and is missing some. The sample shows over 50,000 clones, over 90% of them seen only once. This clone was observed a single time. The chain is built from TRBV4-1 and TRBJ2-5; TRBD1 agrees at 12 bases. This sequence was found in a human donor in good health. Some clones in this sample may be carry-over from other donors' samples. Material for sequencing was PBMCs. In DNA, the CDR3 is TGCGCCAGCAGCCAAGTTGGGACAGGGGGCAGAGAGACCCAGTACTTC. Its translation: CASSQVGTGGRETQYF.